The 26 T cell receptor beta chains below come from one sample, sequenced in a study of identical twins. TCRdb ran MiXCR on the 5' RACE reads and lists one entry per CDR3 protein. The sample lists more than 1.5 million distinct CDR3 sequences; more than 30% were seen once. Sequencing used cord blood. All receptors come from a newborn girl in good health.

The gene calls are TRBV6-5 and TRBJ2-3, with D perhaps TRBD2 (6 bases). CDR3 length: 16 residues. Germline CDR1 is MNHEY and CDR2 is SVGAGI. Deletions cut 4 bases from V and 1 base from J, with 15 bases between. The chain's CDR3 is CASSSTGRGRTDTQYF. CDR3 DNA sequence: TGTGCCAGCAGTTCTACGGGGCGGGGCCGCACAGATACGCAGTATTTT.

The CDR3 coding sequence is TGCAGTGCTAGAGATCATACAGGGGGCTGGGAAAAACTGTTTTTT. Translation: CSARDHTGGWEKLFF. The rearrangement joins TRBV20-1 to TRBJ1-4, with 9 nucleotides matching TRBD1. The junction had 7 bases not matched to a gene; V was cut back by 0 bases and J by 8 bases. Germline values: CDR1 DFQATT, CDR2 SNEGSKA (reference sequence). The CDR3 covers 15 residues.

A note on this clonotype: This sequence may be a read error, since a much larger clone differs from it by one base. CDR3 region: CASSLWRAVAKTIQYF. Written as DNA, the CDR3 is TGTGCCAGCAGCCTTTGGAGGGCGGTAGCCAAAACCATTCAGTACTTC. This chain uses TRBV5-6 with TRBJ2-4; D might be TRBD2 (6 bases). The CDR3 is made up of 16 amino acids. Germline values: CDR1 SGHDT, CDR2 YYEEEE.

The chain carries TRBV27 and TRBJ2-5; D not certain. Trimming shortened V by 6 bases and J by 2 bases, and 25 bases separated the two germline ends. Germline V lookup: CDR1 MNHEY, CDR2 SMNVEV (reference sequence). There are 18 residues in the CDR3. CDR3 DNA: TGTGCCAGCAGCCAATCCTACCCCGGGTTTGGCCCACAAGAGACCCAGTACTTC. Protein product: CASSQSYPGFGPQETQYF.

This chain links TRBV9 with TRBJ2-3, with 16 bases matching TRBD2. CDR1 and CDR2 from the germline V gene are SGDLS and YYNGEE. The CDR3 is 19 amino acids. The trim removed 2 bases at V and 3 bases at J, leaving 9 bases unmatched. CDR3 sequence: CASSVRPGTSGGGTDTQYF. The CDR3 DNA is TGTGCCAGCAGCGTGAGGCCCGGGACTAGCGGGGGGGGTACAGATACGCAGTATTTT.

As DNA, the CDR3 is TGCGCCAGCAGTTTTCCAGCGGGAGTCAATGAGCAGTTCTTC. Its protein is CASSFPAGVNEQFF. The J gene is TRBJ2-1, the V gene TRBV5-1; 8 bases fit TRBD2. The CDR3 is made up of 14 amino acids. V trimming: 5 bases; J trimming: 6 bases; junction bases outside the gene matches: 7. Germline CDR1 SGHRS, CDR2 YFSETQ.

The rearrangement uses TRBV4-2 and TRBJ1-3; possible D gene TRBD1, 5 bases. The CDR3 has 16 residues. Germline V gives CDR1 LGHNA, CDR2 YNFKEQ. V was cut by 7 bases and J by 0 bases, with 16 bases left in between. The CDR3 DNA reads as TGTGCCAGCACCAATGGGGGGTTCCCCTCTGGAAACACCATATATTTT. As protein: CASTNGGFPSGNTIYF.

The V call is TRBV20-1, the J call TRBJ2-1, with 10 nucleotides matching TRBD2. The CDR3 is 14 amino acids. The trim removed 3 bases at V and 6 bases at J, leaving 5 bases unmatched. Germline CDR1 is DFQATT and CDR2 is SNEGSKA (reference sequence). CDR3 sequence (DNA): TGCAGTGCTAGTCTAGCGGGGGTGGGCAATGAGCAGTTCTTC. It translates to CSASLAGVGNEQFF.

This clonotype was seen only a few times. The V and J genes are TRBV20-1 and TRBJ2-3, with D perhaps TRBD2 (6 bases). The CDR3 length is 14 residues. V gave up 5 bases and J gave up 0 bases, with 12 bases separating them. Germline V CDR1 and CDR2: DFQATT, SNEGSKA (reference sequence). For the CDR3, the DNA is TGCAGTGCTGCCCTAGCGACTAGCACAGATACGCAGTATTTT. Its protein is CSAALATSTDTQYF.

This clonotype was counted only a few times. V is TRBV20-1 and J is TRBJ1-6; D is possibly TRBD1 (6 bases). V was trimmed by 5 bases and J by 5 bases, leaving 25 bases between them. Germline V gives CDR1 DFQATT, CDR2 SNEGSKA (reference sequence). There are 18 residues in the CDR3. The CDR3 sequence: CSARRNLLDSVNNSPLHF. The DNA for the CDR3 is TGCAGTGCTCGCCGTAATCTCCTGGACAGCGTAAATAATTCACCCCTCCACTTT.

The rearrangement joins TRBV10-3 to TRBJ1-3, with D possibly being TRBD1 (6 bases). Trimming took off 4 bases at V and 14 bases at J, with 18 bases between the two ends. Germline-derived CDR1 and CDR2 are ENHRY and SYGVKD. This CDR3 is 13 amino acids long. The CDR3 protein is CAISGYWGPTVYF. For the CDR3, the DNA is TGTGCCATCAGTGGGTATTGGGGGCCGACGGTATATTTT.

The rearrangement uses TRBV9 and TRBJ2-3, with D perhaps matching TRBD2 (5 bases). CDR1 and CDR2 (germline): SGDLS, YYNGEE. The CDR3 totals 14 residues. Trimming took off 0 bases at V and 7 bases at J, with 12 bases between the two ends. Here the CDR3 reads CASSVDGNFNTQYF. The CDR3 DNA reads as TGTGCCAGCAGCGTAGACGGGAATTTTAATACGCAGTATTTT.

J is TRBJ2-1 and V is TRBV28, with 7 bases lining up with TRBD2. Germline loops: CDR1 MDHEN, CDR2 SYDVKM. V was pared by 7 bases and J by 7 bases, with 10 bases of the junction left unmatched. The CDR3 has 14 residues. CDR3: CASNRAGVINEQFF. The CDR3 DNA sequence: TGTGCCAGCAATAGGGCGGGAGTAATAAATGAGCAGTTCTTC.

The rearrangement uses TRBV9 and TRBJ2-6; tentatively, D is TRBD2 (6 bases). Germline V gene sequence: CDR1 SGDLS, CDR2 YYNGEE. V lost 2 bases, J lost 2 bases, and 11 bases lay in between. The CDR3 is 16 amino acids. The DNA for the CDR3 is TGTGCCAGCAGCGTTGGAGGGAGTACTGGGGCCAACGTCCTGACTTTC. Protein: CASSVGGSTGANVLTF.

The J gene is TRBJ2-4, the V gene TRBV20-1; D is perhaps TRBD1 (5 bases). V was trimmed by 3 bases and J by 2 bases, leaving 17 bases between them. Germline CDR1 reads DFQATT; CDR2 reads SNEGSKA (reference sequence). The CDR3 has 16 residues. The CDR3: CSARGQGPRSKNIQYF. The CDR3 coding sequence is TGCAGTGCTAGGGGGCAGGGTCCGAGGTCCAAAAACATTCAGTACTTC.

This chain joins TRBV2 and TRBJ1-2; D gene uncertain. The CDR3 runs 15 residues. Germline assignment: CDR1 SNHLY and CDR2 FYNNEI. V shed 0 bases and J shed 0 bases, with 8 bases lying between them. CDR3 sequence reads: CASSEALLANYGYTF. The CDR3 DNA reads as TGTGCCAGCAGTGAAGCGCTTTTAGCTAACTATGGCTACACCTTC.

V usage is TRBV6-2 or TRBV6-3 and J usage is TRBJ1-1; 8 bases agree with TRBD1. After removal of 0 bases from V and 0 bases from J, the junction contained 9 bases not matched to a gene. The CDR3 loop spans 18 amino acids. Germline CDR1 and CDR2: MNHEY and SVGEGT. This CDR3 is CASSYSRTGGIMNTEAFF. CDR3 nucleotides: TGTGCCAGCAGTTACTCGAGAACAGGGGGAATCATGAACACTGAAGCTTTCTTT.

The chain couples TRBV19 to TRBJ2-1, with a tentative D call TRBD1 (5 bases). Germline V gene data show CDR1 as LNHDA and CDR2 as SQIVND (reference sequence). This CDR3 contains 12 residues. The ends were cut back, 3 bases at V and 12 bases at J, with 12 bases in the middle. In DNA form, the CDR3 reads TGTGCCAGTAGTATTAATACAGGTTCGCAGTTCTTC. This sequence encodes CASSINTGSQFF. Full variable domain (rest looked up from reference TRBV19 and TRBJ2-1): DGGITQSPKYLFRKEGQNVTLSCEQNLNHDAMYWYRQDPGQGLRLIYYSQIVNDFQKGDIAEGYSVSREKKESFPLTVTSAQKNPTAFYLCASSINTGSQFFGPGTRLTVL.

This CDR3 is CSARGPGRDTQYF. Here the CDR3 DNA reads TGCAGTGCTAGAGGCCCCGGGCGAGATACGCAGTATTTT. V usage is TRBV20-1 and J usage is TRBJ2-3; no reliable D call. The germline V gene encodes CDR1 DFQATT and CDR2 SNEGSKA (reference sequence). V lost 1 base, J lost 5 bases, and 10 bases lay in between. CDR3 length: 13 residues.

The chain is built from TRBV14 and TRBJ2-1; D may correspond to TRBD1 or TRBD2 (5 bases each). The CDR3 length is 16 residues. Germline V gives CDR1 SGHDN, CDR2 FVKESK. V dropped 0 bases and J dropped 4 bases, with 13 bases sitting between them. The CDR3 spells CASSQDGGGIYNEQFF. CDR3 in DNA: TGTGCCAGCAGCCAAGATGGGGGTGGGATATACAATGAGCAGTTCTTC.

The chain combines TRBV12-3 or TRBV12-4 with TRBJ2-1; possible D gene TRBD2, 6 bases. V lost 5 bases and J 0 bases, leaving 8 bases between the germline ends. This CDR3 contains 14 residues. This CDR3 is CASSAGNSYNEQFF. The CDR3 region has the DNA TGTGCCAGCAGTGCGGGAAACTCCTACAATGAGCAGTTCTTC.

This clonotype was seen a handful of times. This rearrangement joins TRBV6-6 to TRBJ2-1; D gene unclear. Germline CDR1 and CDR2: MNHNY and SVGAGI (reference sequence). With 7 bases removed from V and 6 bases from J, the gap between germline ends came to 10 bases. The CDR3 is 12 amino acids. The CDR3 region is CASTQKTNEQFF. CDR3 nucleotide sequence: TGTGCCAGCACACAGAAAACCAATGAGCAGTTCTTC.

This chain links TRBV6-6 with TRBJ2-3, with TRBD2 matching 7 bases. Per the germline V gene, CDR1 is MNHNY and CDR2 is SVGAGI (reference sequence). This CDR3 comprises 12 residues. The trim removed 6 bases at V and 10 bases at J, leaving 7 bases unmatched. CDR3 protein: CASSLVTSPQYF. The CDR3 DNA is TGTGCCAGCAGCCTCGTGACTAGCCCGCAGTATTTT.

The table lists this clonotype with a few counts. The chain combines TRBV6-1 with TRBJ1-4; unclear D gene. This CDR3 has 15 residues. Trimming removed 6 bases from V and 4 bases from J, with 15 bases in between. Germline V gene sequence: CDR1 MNHNS, CDR2 SASEGT. The CDR3 region is CASRANGPFNEKLFF. For the CDR3, the DNA is TGTGCCAGCAGGGCGAACGGACCCTTTAATGAAAAACTGTTTTTT.

This clonotype was seen a few times. The CDR3 DNA follows: TGCGCCAGCACTCCTCGGGGGGGCACTGAAGCTTTCTTT. Residues: CASTPRGGTEAFF. The V call is TRBV10-2, the J call TRBJ1-1; tentative D call: TRBD1 (5 bases). Looked up from germline, CDR1 is WSHSY and CDR2 is SAAADI. Trimming took off 7 bases at V and 4 bases at J, with 13 bases between the two ends. This CDR3 has 13 residues.

This clonotype has ten or more counts. The chain carries TRBV7-2 and TRBJ2-3; 7 positions match TRBD1. After removal of 3 bases from V and 3 bases from J, the junction contained 9 bases not matched to a gene. In germline, CDR1 is SGHTA, CDR2 FQGNSA. This CDR3 contains 16 residues. This CDR3 is CASSFHRDSLTDTQYF. CDR3 DNA sequence: TGTGCCAGCAGCTTTCACCGGGACAGTCTTACAGATACGCAGTATTTT.